Below, 31 T cell receptor beta chains from the same sample are listed, as sequenced in a study of T-cell memory formation after mild COVID-19. TCRdb called the 5' RACE reads again in MiXCR, with one record for every CDR3 protein. Found here are approximately 200,000 distinct CDR3 sequences, 16% of them singletons; the top ten hold 2% to 2.5%. Sequenced sample: PBMCs or a T cell subset sorted from them (not recorded which). The receptors shown here come from an adult woman who had mild COVID-19 (a few samples of this study predate the infection). Cell type and time point are not known.

J is TRBJ1-5 and V is TRBV7-9, with D possibly being TRBD1 (5 bases). With 1 base removed from V and 9 bases from J, the gap between germline ends came to 13 bases. Germline V gives CDR1 SEHNR, CDR2 FQNEAQ (reference sequence). CDR3 length equals 14 residues. CDR3 residues: CASSLDGGTSPQHF. The DNA of the CDR3 is TGTGCCAGCAGCTTAGATGGTGGGACCTCGCCCCAGCATTTT.

This clonotype was seen only a few times. J is TRBJ2-1 and V is TRBV29-1, with a weak D call TRBD2 (6 bases). Looked up from germline, CDR1 is SQVTM and CDR2 is ANQGSEA. The CDR3 spans 16 residues. V lost 3 bases to trimming and J lost 6 bases, with 21 bases between them. This CDR3 is CSVDRRVEASVNEQFF. Written as DNA, the CDR3 is TGCAGCGTTGATCGGAGGGTTGAGGCTAGCGTCAATGAGCAGTTCTTC.

Notes on this clonotype: The CDR3 end shows no conserved phenylalanine or tryptophan, and so a read error is likely. It is unclear where the CDR3 begins or ends on the DNA, so no DNA is shown, and the CDR3 is as TCRdb lists it. This chain links TRBV29-1 with TRBJ2-7; no check of the table's D call, TRBD2, against the DNA was made. Including both end residues, the CDR3 is 8 amino acids long. Per germline, CDR1 SQVTM and CDR2 ANQGSEA. CDR3 in amino acids: CSVDGGVR.

This clonotype was picked up a small number of times. This chain joins TRBV5-1 and TRBJ2-2; 7 bases are shared with TRBD1. Losses at the gene ends were 1 base for V and 4 bases for J; bases not matched to a gene: 4. This CDR3 spans 15 amino acids. Per the germline V gene, CDR1 is SGHRS and CDR2 is YFSETQ. CDR3 region: CASSLRQGATGELFF. CDR3 sequence (DNA): TGCGCCAGCAGCTTGAGACAGGGCGCCACCGGGGAGCTGTTTTTT.

This clonotype appeared a few times. This chain joins TRBV19 and TRBJ1-6, with TRBD1 identical over 9 bases. The CDR3 totals 16 residues. Trimming cost V 6 bases and J 7 bases; bases outside gene matches: 10. Germline CDR1 is LNHDA and CDR2 is SQIVND (reference sequence). This CDR3 reads CASRRTGARRNSPLHF. The CDR3, as DNA: TGTGCCAGTAGGCGGACAGGGGCGAGGAGAAATTCACCCCTCCACTTT.

V is TRBV5-1 and J is TRBJ2-5; no clear D gene. The CDR3 spans 11 residues. Germline CDR1 and CDR2: SGHRS and YFSETQ. The V and J ends lost 4 bases and 8 bases respectively, with 9 bases between them. CDR3 sequence: CASSEKDTQYF. The CDR3 coding sequence is TGCGCCAGCAGCGAAAAGGATACCCAGTACTTC.

This clonotype has just a few counts. The gene calls are TRBV5-1 and TRBJ2-5; 8 nucleotides line up with TRBD2. Germline CDR1 and CDR2: SGHRS and YFSETQ. V lost 5 bases, J lost 5 bases, and 8 bases stayed unmatched. The CDR3 is 14 residues long. CDR3 protein: CASRQAGARETQYF. In DNA, the CDR3 is TGCGCCAGCAGACAAGCGGGGGCCCGGGAGACCCAGTACTTC.

This chain links TRBV27 with TRBJ1-2, with 8 positions matching TRBD1. Germline-derived CDR1 and CDR2 are MNHEY and SMNVEV (reference sequence). Losses at the gene ends were 0 bases for V and 3 bases for J; bases not matched to a gene: 3. The CDR3 is 15 residues long. The CDR3 DNA sequence: TGTGCCAGCAGTTTATCCACGACAGGGGACTATGGCTACACCTTC. Translating gives CASSLSTTGDYGYTF.

J is TRBJ2-6 and V is TRBV6-5; D call uncertain. From germline, CDR1 is MNHEY and CDR2 SVGAGI. Trimming took 8 bases from V and 5 from J, leaving 4 bases between them. The CDR3 loop spans 11 amino acids. The DNA for the CDR3 is TGTGCCAGCGGTAGGGCCAACGTCCTGACTTTC. Translation gives CASGRANVLTF.

The rearrangement uses TRBV18 and TRBJ2-5; D ambiguous. Germline CDR1 is KGHSH and CDR2 is LQKENI. The CDR3 is 15 amino acids. The V and J ends lost 3 bases and 4 bases respectively, with 15 bases between them. The DNA of the CDR3 is TGTGCCAGCTCACCTCCGACCCGAAGTCGAGAGACCCAGTACTTC. Encoded protein: CASSPPTRSRETQYF.

J is TRBJ2-2 and V is TRBV5-1; D unresolved. Looked up from germline, CDR1 is SGHRS and CDR2 is YFSETQ. Trimming removed 5 bases at V and 3 bases at J, with 8 bases between. This CDR3 spans 13 amino acids. As DNA, the CDR3 is TGCGCCAGCAGGAACCGGGACACCGGGGAGCTGTTTTTT. It yields the protein CASRNRDTGELFF.

V is TRBV20-1 and J is TRBJ1-2; TRBD1 is a possible D gene (6 bases). Germline CDR1 reads DFQATT; CDR2 reads SNEGSKA (reference sequence). The CDR3 runs 12 residues. CDR3 nucleotide sequence: TGCAAGATTAGACAGGCCGGGGGAGGCTACACCTTC. Amino acid sequence: CKIRQAGGGYTF.

The chain carries TRBV3-1 and TRBJ2-1, with D possibly matching TRBD2 (5 bases). Germline V gene lookup returns CDR1 LGHDT and CDR2 YNNKEL (reference sequence). The CDR3 runs 19 residues. Trimming cost V 2 bases and J 0 bases, with 20 bases left between them. The chain's CDR3 is CASSQFLLTPGSSYNEQFF. The CDR3 region has the DNA TGTGCCAGCAGCCAATTCCTCTTGACCCCGGGGAGCTCCTACAATGAGCAGTTCTTC.

This chain connects TRBV7-9 to TRBJ2-4; D may be TRBD1 or TRBD2 (7 bases each). Trimming pared 4 bases from V and 7 bases from J, leaving 14 bases between. There are 14 residues in the CDR3. The germline V gene has CDR1 SEHNR and CDR2 FQNEAQ (reference sequence). The CDR3 spells CASSSTGEGNIQYF. The CDR3 coding sequence is TGTGCCAGCAGCTCAACAGGGGAGGGGAACATTCAGTACTTC.

V usage is TRBV7-2 and J usage is TRBJ2-5; TRBD2 matches 8 bases. The CDR3 spans 17 residues. V gave up 0 bases and J gave up 2 bases; unmatched junction bases: 8. The germline V gene has CDR1 SGHTA and CDR2 FQGNSA. In DNA, the CDR3 is TGTGCCAGCAGCTTAGCGAGACTAGCGAGGGGGCAAGAGACCCAGTACTTC. Amino acids: CASSLARLARGQETQYF.

The rearrangement joins TRBV12-3 or TRBV12-4 to TRBJ2-7; D unclear. This CDR3 contains 14 residues. Trimming removed 3 bases from V and 3 bases from J, with 12 bases in between. In DNA, the CDR3 is TGTGCCAGCAGTTTGACGGACGGGCACTACGAGCAGTACTTC. Translating gives CASSLTDGHYEQYF.

In this sample, this clonotype turned up a few times. The chain recombines TRBV7-8 with TRBJ1-1, with D tentatively TRBD1 (5 bases). Germline CDR1 SGHVS, CDR2 FQNEAQ. This CDR3 has 15 amino acids. Trimming took 5 bases from V and 0 from J, leaving 13 bases between them. The CDR3 DNA reads as TGTGCCAGCAGCCCCCGCGGGGGAATGAACACTGAAGCTTTCTTT. Amino acids: CASSPRGGMNTEAFF.

The J gene is TRBJ1-2, the V gene TRBV20-1; the D gene is possibly TRBD1 (5 bases). The V and J ends lost 0 bases and 7 bases respectively, with 21 bases between them. This CDR3 is built from 16 residues. CDR1 is DFQATT, CDR2 SNEGSKA, per germline (reference sequence). The CDR3: CSARDQSAGRGLGYTF. The DNA for the CDR3 is TGCAGTGCTAGAGATCAAAGTGCAGGGAGGGGCCTTGGCTACACCTTC.

This clonotype has a count of ten or more. The J gene is TRBJ2-1, the V gene TRBV12-3 or TRBV12-4, with unresolved D. V shed 5 bases and J shed 7 bases, with 9 bases lying between them. The CDR3 loop spans 12 amino acids. The CDR3: CASSPRPNEQFF. As DNA, the CDR3 is TGTGCCAGCAGTCCGCGGCCTAATGAGCAGTTCTTC.

This chain connects TRBV9 to TRBJ2-1; TRBD2 is a possible D gene (6 bases). Trimming stripped 4 bases from V and 6 bases from J, with 17 bases between. The germline CDR1 and CDR2 sequences are SGDLS and YYNGEE. The CDR3 covers 15 residues. The CDR3 loop is CASSPGTPRGNEQFF. The CDR3 bases are TGTGCCAGCAGCCCGGGGACTCCTAGGGGCAATGAGCAGTTCTTC.

This clonotype was detected many times. The chain employs TRBV18 and TRBJ2-5, with no clear D. The V end was cut by 0 bases, the J end by 7 bases, with 9 bases between. The CDR3 spans 13 residues. Germline assignment: CDR1 KGHSH and CDR2 LQKENI. This CDR3 is CASSPPESVTQYF. As DNA, the CDR3 is TGTGCCAGCTCACCACCGGAGTCAGTGACCCAGTACTTC.

In DNA form, the CDR3 reads TGTGCCAGCAGTTTGGGGGCCTACTCTGGAAACACCATATATTTT. It specifies CASSLGAYSGNTIYF. This chain links TRBV12-3 or TRBV12-4 with TRBJ1-3, with D perhaps TRBD1 (6 bases). The CDR3 runs to 15 residues. V was shortened by 3 bases and J by 0 bases, with 9 bases between the two germline ends.

The J gene is TRBJ2-5, the V gene TRBV7-6, with a tentative D call TRBD2 (7 bases). V lost 4 bases, J lost 4 bases, and 13 bases lay in between. The CDR3 is 14 residues long. CDR1 and CDR2 (germline): SGHVS, FNYEAQ. CDR3 residues: CASSSPRGAETQYF. The CDR3 region has the DNA TGTGCCAGCAGCTCCCCCCGGGGGGCAGAGACCCAGTACTTC.

In its sample, this clonotype was seen a few times. This chain joins TRBV24-1 and TRBJ2-1; TRBD1 matches at 9 bases. The germline CDR1 and CDR2 sequences are KGHDR and SFDVKD. After removal of 5 bases from V and 7 bases from J, the junction contained 11 bases not matched to a gene. The CDR3 consists of 16 residues. The CDR3 here is CATSALTGTGLNEQFF. The CDR3 DNA reads TGTGCCACCAGTGCCCTGACCGGGACAGGGTTGAATGAGCAGTTCTTC.

This clonotype appeared a few times. The chain's CDR3 is CASSTPSEYSGNQPQHF. CDR3 DNA: TGTGCCAGTAGTACCCCCTCAGAGTATAGCGGCAATCAGCCCCAGCATTTT. The V gene is TRBV19, the J gene TRBJ1-5; the D is unclear. CDR1 LNHDA and CDR2 SQIVND come from the germline V gene (reference sequence). This CDR3 comprises 17 residues. The ends were cut back, 4 bases at V and 2 bases at J, with 18 bases in the middle.

The V and J genes are TRBV18 and TRBJ1-1; D gene uncertain. This CDR3 region has 13 residues. V was cut by 6 bases and J by 0 bases, with 8 bases left in between. CDR1 is KGHSH and CDR2 is LQKENI in the germline V gene. CDR3 residues: CASSQKMNTEAFF. CDR3 sequence (DNA): TGTGCCAGCTCCCAAAAGATGAACACTGAAGCTTTCTTT.

V usage is TRBV18 and J usage is TRBJ1-1, with no clear D. V lost 1 base, J lost 1 base, and 19 bases lay in between. CDR3 length equals 18 residues. Germline CDR1 KGHSH, CDR2 LQKENI. The CDR3 loop is CASSPRDGQWGENTEAFF. The CDR3 DNA sequence: TGTGCCAGCTCACCACGCGATGGGCAGTGGGGTGAGAACACTGAAGCTTTCTTT.

This clonotype has a handful of counts. The chain carries TRBV7-2 and TRBJ2-2; maybe TRBD1 (6 bases). The CDR3 is made up of 17 amino acids. Germline V CDR1 and CDR2: SGHTA, FQGNSA. Between the trimmed V and J ends, which lost 2 bases and 3 bases, there was a span of 16 bases. For the CDR3, the DNA is TGTGCCAGCAGCTTACATGCCCACGGGACATACACCGGGGAGCTGTTTTTT. It codes for CASSLHAHGTYTGELFF.

This clonotype has only a few counts. CDR3 sequence (DNA): TGTGCCAGCAGCTTAGTAGCGGCAGATACGCAGTATTTT. This codes for CASSLVAADTQYF. The chain has TRBV7-2 and TRBJ2-3; maybe TRBD2 (6 bases). The ends were cut back, 1 base at V and 4 bases at J, with 6 bases in the middle. The CDR3 totals 13 residues. Germline V CDR1 and CDR2: SGHTA, FQGNSA.

This clonotype turned up a few times. This sequence joins TRBV20-1 and TRBJ2-2, with TRBD1 identical over 7 bases. CDR3 length: 14 amino acids. V was clipped by 1 base and J by 4 bases; unmatched bases: 3. CDR1 is DFQATT, CDR2 SNEGSKA, per germline (reference sequence). CDR3 sequence (DNA): TGCAGTGCTAGAGGACAGGGTGGCACCGGGGAGCTGTTTTTT. Translated, it gives CSARGQGGTGELFF.

The genes are TRBV6-2 or TRBV6-3 and TRBJ2-3, with 14 positions matching TRBD2. Germline CDR1 is MNHEY and CDR2 is SVGEGT. The CDR3 extends over 14 amino acids. Germline trimming cut 6 bases from V and 7 bases from J; bases unmatched to any gene: 3. CDR3 region: CASRGLAGEYTQYF. The CDR3 nucleotides are TGTGCCAGCAGGGGACTAGCGGGAGAGTATACGCAGTATTTT.